The rows below give T cell receptor beta chains drawn from one sample of a study of blood T cell repertoires in COVID-19. Repertoires were generated with immunoSEQ multiplex PCR, while TCRdb's copy carries only in-frame clones and drops some. Of under 50,000 clones listed, almost 85% were seen once; the top ten hold roughly 9.7%. The source material was peripheral blood. The receptors here all came from a human donor in a cohort sampled during active COVID-19. Each CDR3 is given with its conserved first and last residue. D genes are given only for firm matches. Clone size is stated in some rows and not others, as once, few, many or a class when expanded.

J gene: TRBJ1-6; D gene: TRBD1; clone size: -; V gene: TRBV18; CDR3 protein: CATSDRARSPLHF; CDR3 DNA: TGTGCCACCTCGGACAGGGCTCGGTCACCCCTCCACTTT
J gene: TRBJ1-4; D gene: TRBD1; clone size: -; V gene: TRBV9; CDR3 protein: CASSATGTGTEKLFF; CDR3 DNA: TGTGCCAGCAGCGCGACCGGGACAGGGACTGAAAAACTGTTTTTT
J gene: TRBJ2-1; D gene: -; clone size: -; V gene: TRBV5-6; CDR3 protein: CASRTRQAPPHEQFF; CDR3 DNA: TGTGCCAGCAGAACACGACAGGCCCCCCCCCATGAGCAGTTCTTC
J gene: TRBJ2-1; D gene: TRBD2; clone size: -; V gene: TRBV19; CDR3 protein: CASSIYPTGLAGGGQFF; CDR3 DNA: TGTGCCAGTAGTATATACCCCACTGGACTAGCGGGAGGGGGGCAGTTCTTC
J gene: TRBJ2-3; D gene: TRBD1; clone size: once; V gene: TRBV27; CDR3 protein: CASIGRQGTLYTDTQYF; CDR3 DNA: TGTGCCAGCATCGGAAGACAGGGTACGCTCTACACAGATACGCAGTATTTT
J gene: TRBJ2-7; D gene: TRBD2; clone size: -; V gene: TRBV2; CDR3 protein: CASRPPLAEGEQYF; CDR3 DNA: TGTGCCAGCAGACCCCCACTAGCGGAGGGCGAGCAGTACTTC
J gene: TRBJ1-2; D gene: -; clone size: -; V gene: TRBV3-1/TRBV3-2; CDR3 protein: CASSQGSGANYGYTF; CDR3 DNA: TGTGCCAGCAGCCAGGGTTCCGGAGCTAACTATGGCTACACCTTC
J gene: TRBJ1-6; D gene: -; clone size: -; V gene: TRBV30; CDR3 protein: CAWSVLTENSPLHF; CDR3 DNA: TGTGCCTGGAGTGTATTAACCGAGAATTCACCCCTCCACTTT
J gene: TRBJ1-2; D gene: TRBD1; clone size: -; V gene: TRBV18; CDR3 protein: CASSPPAGGNGYTF; CDR3 DNA: TGTGCCAGCTCACCACCCGCAGGGGGTAATGGCTACACCTTC
J gene: TRBJ1-6; D gene: -; clone size: -; V gene: TRBV7-2; CDR3 protein: CASSFRGVISPLHF; CDR3 DNA: TGTGCCAGCAGCTTCCGGGGAGTTATCTCACCCCTCCACTTT
J gene: TRBJ1-1; D gene: -; clone size: -; V gene: TRBV25-1; CDR3 protein: CASSESSRWANTEAFF; CDR3 DNA: TGTGCCAGCAGTGAAAGCTCTCGATGGGCAAACACTGAAGCTTTCTTT
J gene: TRBJ2-7; D gene: TRBD1; clone size: -; V gene: TRBV6-5; CDR3 protein: CASTPRDRGYEQYF; CDR3 DNA: TGTGCCAGCACCCCGCGGGACAGGGGTTACGAGCAGTACTTC
J gene: TRBJ1-2; D gene: -; clone size: -; V gene: TRBV6-2/TRBV6-3; CDR3 protein: CASRYPGVGDGYTF; CDR3 DNA: TGTGCCAGCAGATACCCGGGGGTCGGGGATGGCTACACCTTC
J gene: TRBJ2-3; D gene: -; clone size: -; V gene: TRBV2; CDR3 protein: CASRVGTGTDTQYF; CDR3 DNA: TGTGCCAGCAGGGTCGGGACTGGCACAGATACGCAGTATTTT
J gene: TRBJ1-4; D gene: -; clone size: -; V gene: TRBV5-4; CDR3 protein: CASSLPGVNEKLFF; CDR3 DNA: TGTGCCAGCAGCCTCCCAGGGGTGAATGAAAAACTGTTTTTT
J gene: TRBJ1-1; D gene: -; clone size: -; V gene: TRBV3-1/TRBV3-2; CDR3 protein: CASSPGGTEAFF; CDR3 DNA: TGTGCCAGCAGCCCTGGAGGTACTGAAGCTTTCTTT
J gene: TRBJ2-2; D gene: TRBD1; clone size: -; V gene: TRBV3-1/TRBV3-2; CDR3 protein: CASSPYGTGELGSTGELFF; CDR3 DNA: TGTGCCAGCAGCCCCTACGGGACAGGGGAACTTGGGTCCACCGGGGAGCTGTTTTTT
J gene: TRBJ2-7; D gene: -; clone size: -; V gene: TRBV4-2; CDR3 protein: CASSQGGANTYEQYF; CDR3 DNA: TGTGCCAGCAGCCAAGGTGGTGCGAATACCTACGAGCAGTACTTC
J gene: TRBJ2-1; D gene: TRBD2; clone size: -; V gene: TRBV27; CDR3 protein: CASSLLAGGPGNEQFF; CDR3 DNA: TGTGCCAGCAGTTTATTAGCGGGAGGGCCAGGCAATGAGCAGTTCTTC
J gene: TRBJ2-3; D gene: -; clone size: few; V gene: TRBV21-1; CDR3 protein: CANRDRALHF; CDR3 DNA: TGTGCCAACCGGGACAGGGCTCTACATTTT
J gene: TRBJ1-4; D gene: -; clone size: few; V gene: TRBV19; CDR3 protein: CASSQPSRAANEKLFF; CDR3 DNA: TGTGCCAGTAGTCAACCCTCCCGAGCGGCTAATGAAAAACTGTTTTTT
J gene: TRBJ1-1; D gene: -; clone size: -; V gene: TRBV3-1/TRBV3-2; CDR3 protein: CASSQEGGIEQAFF; CDR3 DNA: TGTGCCAGCAGCCAAGAAGGGGGTATAGAGCAAGCTTTCTTT
J gene: TRBJ2-3; D gene: -; clone size: -; V gene: TRBV4-3; CDR3 protein: CASSQDLQGGIDTQYF; CDR3 DNA: TGCGCCAGCAGCCAAGATCTGCAAGGAGGGATCGATACGCAGTATTTT
J gene: TRBJ2-5; D gene: TRBD2; clone size: -; V gene: TRBV13; CDR3 protein: CASSLEASGRGETQYF; CDR3 DNA: TGTGCCAGCAGCTTAGAGGCTAGCGGGAGGGGAGAGACCCAGTACTTC
J gene: TRBJ2-7; D gene: TRBD1; clone size: -; V gene: TRBV11-1; CDR3 protein: CASSTGQSYEQYF; CDR3 DNA: TGTGCCAGCAGCACGGGACAGTCCTACGAGCAGTACTTC
J gene: TRBJ1-1; D gene: -; clone size: few; V gene: TRBV18; CDR3 protein: CASSEQDMNTEAFF; CDR3 DNA: TGTGCCAGCTCAGAACAGGACATGAACACTGAAGCTTTCTTT
J gene: TRBJ2-7; D gene: -; clone size: -; V gene: TRBV6-2/TRBV6-3; CDR3 protein: CASSYSRTGIDEQYF; CDR3 DNA: TGTGCCAGCAGTTACTCTAGAACAGGGATCGACGAGCAGTACTTC
J gene: TRBJ1-3; D gene: -; clone size: once; V gene: TRBV18; CDR3 protein: CASSDGNGNTIYF; CDR3 DNA: TGTGCCAGCTCAGACGGGAATGGAAACACCATATATTTT
J gene: TRBJ2-1; D gene: TRBD2; clone size: -; V gene: TRBV5-4; CDR3 protein: CASSPGTSGVYNEQFF; CDR3 DNA: TGTGCCAGCAGCCCAGGGACTAGCGGGGTATACAATGAGCAGTTCTTC
J gene: TRBJ1-3; D gene: -; clone size: once; V gene: TRBV3-1/TRBV3-2; CDR3 protein: CASRPGGGAGNTIYF; CDR3 DNA: TGTGCCAGCAGGCCCGGGGGAGGGGCTGGAAACACCATATATTTT
J gene: TRBJ2-5; D gene: TRBD2; clone size: -; V gene: TRBV27; CDR3 protein: CASSTRLAGAGETQYF; CDR3 DNA: TGTGCCAGCAGTACTCGACTAGCGGGAGCGGGGGAGACCCAGTACTTC
J gene: TRBJ2-5; D gene: TRBD2; clone size: -; V gene: TRBV6-5; CDR3 protein: CASRGLQETQYF; CDR3 DNA: TGTGCCAGCAGGGGACTACAAGAGACCCAGTACTTC
J gene: TRBJ2-1; D gene: -; clone size: -; V gene: TRBV5-1; CDR3 protein: CASYAMRGNEQFF; CDR3 DNA: TGCGCCAGCTACGCGATGCGGGGCAATGAGCAGTTCTTC
J gene: TRBJ2-1; D gene: TRBD2; clone size: -; V gene: TRBV3-1/TRBV3-2; CDR3 protein: CASRSKTLAGGEQFF; CDR3 DNA: TGTGCCAGCAGATCAAAGACACTAGCGGGCGGCGAGCAGTTCTTC
J gene: TRBJ2-2; D gene: -; clone size: -; V gene: TRBV19; CDR3 protein: CATGNRGGTGELFF; CDR3 DNA: TGTGCCACGGGAAACAGGGGAGGTACCGGGGAGCTGTTTTTT
J gene: TRBJ1-1; D gene: -; clone size: -; V gene: TRBV11-3; CDR3 protein: CASSLDISTEAFF; CDR3 DNA: TGTGCCAGCAGCTTAGATATTTCCACTGAAGCTTTCTTT
J gene: TRBJ1-4; D gene: TRBD1; clone size: -; V gene: TRBV5-8; CDR3 protein: CASSLGQGGEKLFF; CDR3 DNA: TGTGCCAGCAGCTTGGGACAGGGTGGTGAAAAACTGTTTTTT
J gene: TRBJ2-3; D gene: -; clone size: -; V gene: TRBV3-1/TRBV3-2; CDR3 protein: CASSQYGGVTDTQYF; CDR3 DNA: TGTGCCAGCAGCCAGTACGGGGGAGTCACAGATACGCAGTATTTT
J gene: TRBJ2-7; D gene: TRBD1; clone size: -; V gene: TRBV27; CDR3 protein: CASSLQKGDRAPYEQYF; CDR3 DNA: TGTGCCAGCAGCTTACAAAAAGGGGACAGGGCCCCCTACGAGCAGTACTTC
J gene: TRBJ1-6; D gene: TRBD1; clone size: once; V gene: TRBV3-1/TRBV3-2; CDR3 protein: CASSQDQTGGSPLHF; CDR3 DNA: TGTGCCAGCAGCCAAGATCAAACAGGGGGATCACCCCTCCACTTT
J gene: TRBJ2-1; D gene: -; clone size: once; V gene: TRBV6-5; CDR3 protein: CASRDNPEQFF; CDR3 DNA: TGTGCCAGCAGGGACAATCCTGAGCAGTTCTTC